These 16 T cell receptor beta chains came from one sample sequenced in a study of T cell repertoires in cytomegalovirus infection (dated by TCRdb to about 2019). The reads were generated on an Illumina HiSeq 1500. Using fastp at Q25 and MiXCR, TCRdb reprocessed the public reads and kept productive beta chains. Entries that share a CDR3 protein sequence are merged under the most common genes and DNA. In all, the sample holds 310,000 or so distinct CDR3 sequences, and 15% to 20% of those were seen once. The ten largest clones take up 12% of the sample. Sequences were obtained from PBMCs. These receptors originate from a human donor in good health (CMV status not recorded). Some clones in this sample may be carry-over from other donors' samples.

The J gene is TRBJ1-3, the V gene TRBV18; D is undetermined. The CDR3 contains 16 residues. CDR1 and CDR2 from the germline V gene are KGHSH and LQKENI. V gave up 0 bases and J gave up 6 bases, with 15 bases separating them. In nucleotides, the CDR3 is TGTGCCAGCTCACCACCGACCTTCACCGGCTTAAACACCATATATTTT. Translated, it gives CASSPPTFTGLNTIYF.

This clonotype was seen a handful of times. The chain couples TRBV12-3 or TRBV12-4 to TRBJ1-6; 7 bases map to TRBD1. CDR3 length: 14 amino acids. Trimming at V came to 10 bases and at J to 4 bases, leaving 7 bases not matched to a gene. The CDR3 sequence: CATSGGQYNSPLHF. The CDR3 DNA is TGTGCCACTTCAGGGGGACAGTATAATTCACCCCTCCACTTT.

This clonotype was recorded at least ten times. This chain links TRBV7-8 with TRBJ1-4, with no clear D. CDR3 length: 14 amino acids. Germline V CDR1 and CDR2: SGHVS, FQNEAQ. V gave up 2 bases and J gave up 7 bases, with 11 bases separating them. The CDR3 DNA sequence: TGTGCCAGCAGCTTACGCGTCACGGGTGAAAAACTGTTTTTT. This codes for CASSLRVTGEKLFF.

Comments on this clonotype: The junction does not match germline at one end; this may be a read error. CDR3 sequence reads: CASSQGQGGSPPHF. DNA of the CDR3: TGTGCCAGCAGTCAGGGACAGGGTGGTTCACCCCCCCACTTT. The chain recombines TRBV27 with TRBJ1-6, with 9 bases lining up with TRBD1. Germline-derived CDR1 and CDR2 are MNHEY and SMNVEV (reference sequence). The CDR3 length is 14 residues.

The chain is built from TRBV4-3 and TRBJ2-7; D may match TRBD1 or TRBD2 (5 bases each). The CDR3 length is 13 residues. The V and J ends lost 4 bases and 5 bases respectively, with 12 bases between them. The germline CDR1 and CDR2 sequences are LGHNA and YSLEER. This chain's CDR3 is CASSRDRWDEQYF. In DNA form, the CDR3 reads TGCGCCAGCAGCCGGGACCGATGGGACGAGCAGTACTTC.

V gene TRBV27 combines with J gene TRBJ1-5; 11 bases line up with TRBD1. Germline values: CDR1 MNHEY, CDR2 SMNVEV (reference sequence). Trimming cost V 3 bases and J 7 bases; bases outside gene matches: 5. The CDR3 loop spans 15 amino acids. For the CDR3, the DNA is TGTGCCAGCAGTTTCCGCGGACAGGGGGCGCAGCCCCAGCATTTT. It codes for CASSFRGQGAQPQHF.

The rearrangement uses TRBV5-5 and TRBJ1-4; a weak D match, TRBD1 (6 bases). The CDR3 has 14 residues. Looked up from germline, CDR1 is SGHKS and CDR2 is YYEKEE (reference sequence). V lost 1 base to trimming and J lost 7 bases, with 11 bases between them. The CDR3 region is CASSLRTVAEKLFF. The CDR3 bases are TGTGCCAGCAGCTTGAGGACAGTGGCTGAAAAACTGTTTTTT. The variable domain in full, completed from reference TRBV5-5 and TRBJ1-4, reads DAGVTQSPTHLIKTRGQQVTLRCSPISGHKSVSWYQQVLGQGPQFIFQYYEKEERGRGNFPDRFSARQFPNYSSELNVNALLLGDSALYLCASSLRTVAEKLFFGSGTQLSVL.

This clonotype came up many times. The V call is TRBV12-3 or TRBV12-4, the J call TRBJ1-5, with 8 nucleotides matching TRBD1. The J segment lost 7 bases and the V segment lost 1 base, leaving 3 bases of the junction unmatched. The length of the CDR3 is 14 residues. CDR3 protein: CASSLEDREQPQHF. The CDR3 bases are TGTGCCAGCAGTTTAGAGGACAGGGAACAGCCCCAGCATTTT.

This clonotype was detected many times. The chain has TRBV28 and TRBJ1-1; no clear D gene. The CDR3 loop spans 13 amino acids. Germline CDR1 reads MDHEN; CDR2 reads SYDVKM. V was shortened by 1 base and J by 7 bases, with 10 bases between the two germline ends. The CDR3 sequence is CASSLSQFGEAFF. CDR3 coding DNA: TGTGCCAGCAGTTTATCTCAGTTTGGTGAAGCTTTCTTT.

This clonotype was counted ten times or more. This rearrangement joins TRBV27 to TRBJ2-7, with D unresolved. Trimming removed 6 bases at V and 3 bases at J, with 15 bases between. The CDR3 contains 14 residues. CDR1 is MNHEY, CDR2 SMNVEV, per germline (reference sequence). CDR3 region: CASSEGDTYYEQYF. The CDR3 nucleotides read TGTGCCAGCAGCGAAGGAGACACGTACTACGAGCAGTACTTC.

This clonotype was seen repeatedly, ten times or more. The genes are TRBV6-1 and TRBJ1-1; D is uncertain. V gave up 4 bases and J gave up 6 bases, with 6 bases separating them. Germline-derived CDR1 and CDR2 are MNHNS and SASEGT. This CDR3 spans 11 amino acids. DNA for the CDR3: TGTGCCAGCAGTGTTTGGGCTGAAGCTTTCTTT. Translation gives CASSVWAEAFF.

This clonotype was counted a single time. The chain has TRBV29-1 and TRBJ1-1; no firm D call. The CDR3 has 14 residues. Trimming stripped 4 bases from V and 0 bases from J, with 12 bases between. Per germline, CDR1 SQVTM and CDR2 ANQGSEA. The chain's CDR3 is CSVGMQTLNTEAFF. CDR3 nucleotides: TGCAGCGTTGGTATGCAGACCTTGAACACTGAAGCTTTCTTT.

This clonotype was counted many times. The CDR3 DNA follows: TGTGCCAGCAGCACGAGACAGGGGGGTAGCTCACCCCTCCACTTT. Encoded protein: CASSTRQGGSSPLHF. The chain uses TRBV7-2 and TRBJ1-6; 9 nucleotides match TRBD1. Germline CDR1 SGHTA, CDR2 FQGNSA. V lost 5 bases to trimming and J lost 10 bases; unmatched junction nucleotides: 9. The CDR3 length is 15 residues. Complete variable domain (other parts from reference TRBV7-2 and TRBJ1-6): GAGVSQSPSNKVTEKGKDVELRCDPISGHTALYWYRQSLGQGLEFLIYFQGNSAPDKSGLPSDRFSAERTGGSVSTLTIQRTQQEDSAVYLCASSTRQGGSSPLHFGNGTRLTVT.

The chain uses TRBV19 and TRBJ2-1; a weak D match, TRBD2 (5 bases). From germline, CDR1 is LNHDA and CDR2 SQIVND (reference sequence). Trimming left V 7 bases short and J 3 bases short, with 25 bases between. This CDR3 has 18 amino acids. The CDR3 loop reads CASNRVDSRGLFYNEQFF. In DNA form, the CDR3 reads TGTGCCAGTAACCGGGTAGACTCCCGGGGTTTGTTCTACAATGAGCAGTTCTTC.

This clonotype was detected ten times or more. CDR3 amino acids: CASSLGGRGTDTQYF. CDR3 sequence (DNA): TGTGCCAGCAGCTTAGGTGGCAGGGGAACAGATACGCAGTATTTT. The chain employs TRBV7-2 and TRBJ2-3, with D possibly TRBD1 on 6 matching bases. Germline V lookup: CDR1 SGHTA, CDR2 FQGNSA. This CDR3 has 15 residues. Deletions cut 1 base from V and 3 bases from J, with 11 bases between.

This clonotype was counted between two and nine times. The chain employs TRBV7-3 and TRBJ2-2; 15 nucleotides agree with TRBD2. This CDR3 is 21 amino acids long. In germline, CDR1 is SGHTA, CDR2 FQGTGA. The J segment lost 1 base and the V segment lost 5 bases, leaving 14 bases of the junction unmatched. This CDR3 is CASSPLYGLAGGPMNTGELFF. The DNA for the CDR3 is TGTGCCAGCAGCCCCCTTTATGGACTAGCGGGGGGGCCGATGAACACCGGGGAGCTGTTTTTT.